The 18 T cell receptor beta chains below were found in one sample sequenced in a study of blood T cell repertoires in COVID-19 (dated by TCRdb to about 2020). The library was obtained by the immunoSEQ multiplex PCR assay. This immuneACCESS table, as held by TCRdb, lists in-frame sequences with V and J called but not all clones. Of the missing ones, under half trace to an unresolved V gene in checked studies; the others have no known cause. Present in this sample are 150,000 to 200,000 clones, roughly 83% of which were seen just once. The ten largest clones add up to 5.2% of the sample. The sequenced material came from PBMCs or T cells enriched from blood (not recorded which). These receptors were taken from a man between 65 and 80 years old who had been exposed to COVID-19.

In DNA form, the CDR3 reads TGTGCCAGCAGCGCACCCGGAGCGGAAGAGACCCAGTACTTC. Its translation: CASSAPGAEETQYF. V is TRBV9 and J is TRBJ2-5; tentative D call: TRBD2 (5 bases). Deletions cut 3 bases from V and 3 bases from J, with 12 bases between. This CDR3 contains 14 residues. Per germline, CDR1 SGDLS and CDR2 YYNGEE.

This clone has only one observation. J is TRBJ1-4 and V is TRBV28, with 7 bases aligning to TRBD1. V was clipped by 5 bases and J by 8 bases; unmatched bases: 8. CDR3 length equals 14 residues. The germline CDR1 and CDR2 sequences are MDHEN and SYDVKM. The CDR3 DNA reads TGTGCCAGCAGTCCAAGACAGGGAATCGAAAAACTGTTTTTT. It codes for CASSPRQGIEKLFF.

This chain uses TRBV7-2 with TRBJ1-2, with D uncertain. The CDR3 covers 14 residues. V lost 5 bases and J lost 1, with 11 bases in between. Germline CDR1 is SGHTA and CDR2 is FQGNSA. CDR3 bases: TGTGCCAGCAGCCGGAGTGGGTTTAACTATGGCTACACCTTC. It yields the protein CASSRSGFNYGYTF.

This sequence joins TRBV4-1 and TRBJ1-2, with TRBD1 as a possible D gene (5 bases). V was clipped by 0 bases and J by 7 bases, with 15 bases between them. Per the germline V gene, CDR1 is MGHRA and CDR2 is YSYEKL. The CDR3 loop spans 15 amino acids. Here the CDR3 reads CASSQDQPGLGGYTF. The CDR3, as DNA: TGCGCCAGCAGCCAAGATCAACCGGGACTGGGTGGCTACACCTTC.

The rearrangement joins TRBV10-3 to TRBJ1-2, with a possible D match to TRBD1 (5 bases). Germline assignment: CDR1 ENHRY and CDR2 SYGVKD. The CDR3 contains 15 residues. Deletions cut 5 bases from V and 0 bases from J, with 13 bases between. The CDR3 nucleotides read TGTGCCATCAGTAGCACAGGAGCCGCTAACTATGGCTACACCTTC. This codes for CAISSTGAANYGYTF.

The V call is TRBV7-9, the J call TRBJ1-2; D ambiguous. V dropped 1 base and J dropped 6 bases, with 18 bases sitting between them. Per germline, CDR1 SEHNR and CDR2 FQNEAQ (reference sequence). This CDR3 spans 16 amino acids. DNA of the CDR3: TGTGCCAGCAGCTTAGAGGAGGCCTCCCCGGCCAATGGCTACACCTTC. Amino acids: CASSLEEASPANGYTF.

This clone was seen repeatedly, ten times or more. This chain links TRBV4-1 with TRBJ1-6; 8 bases line up with TRBD1. The CDR3 consists of 14 residues. The germline V gene has CDR1 MGHRA and CDR2 YSYEKL. Trimming cost V 4 bases and J 7 bases; bases outside gene matches: 3. The CDR3 coding sequence is TGCGCCAGCAGCCGGACAGGGTTGAATTCACCCCTCCACTTT. Its protein product is CASSRTGLNSPLHF.

V usage is TRBV18 and J usage is TRBJ2-7; 8 nucleotides agree with TRBD2. The CDR3 is 16 residues long. V shed 3 bases, J shed 3 bases, and the junction held 10 bases outside the gene matches. Germline V gene sequence: CDR1 KGHSH, CDR2 LQKENI. In DNA form, the CDR3 reads TGTGCCAGCTCACCCCCGAAGGCGGGGGGCAGCTACGAGCAGTACTTC. It is translated as CASSPPKAGGSYEQYF.

The chain links TRBV3-1 (or the pseudogene TRBV3-2) to TRBJ2-3, with D maybe TRBD2 (5 bases). The germline gives CDR1 LGHDT, CDR2 YNNKEL (reference sequence). Trimming removed 6 bases from V and 0 bases from J, with 10 bases in between. The CDR3 runs to 14 residues. The CDR3 DNA reads TGTGCCAGCAGGGATCGGGGTAGCACAGATACGCAGTATTTT. This translates into CASRDRGSTDTQYF.

The chain couples TRBV18 to TRBJ1-3, with TRBD1 as a possible D gene (6 bases). Germline CDR1 and CDR2: KGHSH and LQKENI. The CDR3 consists of 18 residues. Trimming cost V 0 bases and J 2 bases, with 17 bases left between them. In DNA, the CDR3 is TGTGCCAGCTCACCACCGATGGGCAGGGGTGGAACTGGAAACACCATATATTTT. It is translated as CASSPPMGRGGTGNTIYF.

The J gene is TRBJ1-1, the V gene TRBV5-1, with TRBD1 matching over 7 bases. This CDR3 comprises 13 residues. Germline assignment: CDR1 SGHRS and CDR2 YFSETQ. With V trimmed by 0 bases and J by 9 bases, 5 bases remained unmatched. The CDR3 protein is CASSLGDRAQAFF. The CDR3 DNA sequence: TGCGCCAGCAGCTTGGGCGACAGGGCTCAAGCTTTCTTT. The whole variable domain, filled in from reference TRBV5-1 and TRBJ1-1, reads KAGVTQTPRYLIKTRGQQVTLSCSPISGHRSVSWYQQTPGQGLQFLFEYFSETQRNKGNFPGRFSGRQFSNSRSEMNVSTLELGDSALYLCASSLGDRAQAFFGQGTRLTVV.

V and J are TRBV3-1 (or the pseudogene TRBV3-2) and TRBJ1-1, with D possibly being TRBD1 (6 bases). The germline V gene encodes CDR1 LGHDT and CDR2 YNNKEL (reference sequence). This CDR3 comprises 14 residues. The germline V and J ends were trimmed by 1 base and 5 bases, with 11 bases remaining between them. Here the CDR3 reads CASSQAGGRTEAFF. The CDR3 region has the DNA TGTGCCAGCAGCCAAGCCGGGGGGCGGACTGAAGCTTTCTTT.

This clone has a single count. The rearrangement uses TRBV5-5 and TRBJ2-2, with D possibly TRBD2 on 5 matching bases. CDR1 and CDR2 from the germline V gene are SGHKS and YYEKEE (reference sequence). V lost 2 bases and J lost 1, with 9 bases in between. The CDR3 has 15 residues. DNA for the CDR3: TGTGCCAGCAGCTTAAGCGGATGGAACACCGGGGAGCTGTTTTTT. Its translation: CASSLSGWNTGELFF.

The chain combines TRBV2 with TRBJ2-2; TRBD1 matches 10 bases. The CDR3 loop spans 15 amino acids. V lost 5 bases and J lost 6; bases outside the gene matches: 6. Germline V gene sequence: CDR1 SNHLY, CDR2 FYNNEI. The CDR3 region has the DNA TGTGCCAGCAGTATTTCCGGGACAGGGGCCGGGGAGCTGTTTTTT. It specifies CASSISGTGAGELFF.

This clone showed up just a few times. V and J are TRBV2 and TRBJ1-5; D is unresolved. V was shortened by 3 bases and J by 2 bases, with 14 bases between the two germline ends. The CDR3 totals 16 residues. The germline V gene has CDR1 SNHLY and CDR2 FYNNEI. CDR3: CASSDVRLKGNQPQHF. In DNA form, the CDR3 reads TGTGCCAGCAGTGACGTGAGGTTAAAGGGCAATCAGCCCCAGCATTTT. Full variable domain (outside the CDR3, taken from reference TRBV2 and TRBJ1-5): EPEVTQTPSHQVTQMGQEVILRCVPISNHLYFYWYRQILGQKVEFLVSFYNNEISEKSEIFDDQFSVERPDGSNFTLKIRSTKLEDSAMYFCASSDVRLKGNQPQHFGDGTRLSIL.

This clone was counted between two and nine times. This chain connects TRBV28 to TRBJ1-2, with D possibly TRBD1 on 5 matching bases. With 6 bases removed from V and 4 bases from J, the gap between germline ends came to 12 bases. The CDR3 extends over 13 amino acids. Germline CDR1 is MDHEN and CDR2 is SYDVKM. The CDR3 region has the DNA TGTGCCAGCAGCCAGGGTCGCCGCTATGGCTACACCTTC. Residues: CASSQGRRYGYTF.

This sequence joins TRBV4-2 and TRBJ2-3, with a tentative D call TRBD1 (5 bases). The ends were cut back, 0 bases at V and 3 bases at J, with 19 bases in the middle. The CDR3 has 18 amino acids. Germline loops: CDR1 LGHNA, CDR2 YNFKEQ. CDR3 region: CASSQDRAGKVGTDTQYF. CDR3 nucleotides: TGTGCCAGCAGCCAAGATAGGGCAGGGAAAGTCGGAACAGATACGCAGTATTTT.

With regard to this clone: Other nucleotide sequences from this sample produce the same CDR3. V usage is TRBV5-4 and J usage is TRBJ2-2; weak D call: TRBD2 (5 bases). V was cut by 2 bases and J by 0 bases, with 8 bases left in between. This CDR3 comprises 15 residues. Looked up from germline, CDR1 is SGHNT and CDR2 is YYREEE (reference sequence). This CDR3 reads CASSFGGSNTGELFF. For the CDR3, the DNA is TGTGCCAGCAGCTTCGGCGGGTCGAACACCGGGGAGCTGTTTTTT. Together with reference TRBV5-4 and TRBJ2-2, the CDR3 gives the full variable domain: ETGVTQSPTHLIKTRGQQVTLRCSSQSGHNTVSWYQQALGQGPQFIFQYYREEENGRGNFPPRFSGLQFPNYSSELNVNALELDDSALYLCASSFGGSNTGELFFGEGSRLTVL.